Listed below are T cell receptor beta chains from one sample, sequenced in a study of CD8 T cells in Susac syndrome. TCRdb reanalysed the immunoSEQ multiplex PCR reads using MiXCR and keeps one entry per CDR3 protein. Of about 140,000 distinct CDR3 sequences listed, 94% are singletons. The sample was CD8+ T cells from PBMCs. These receptor sequences come from a human donor in good health. CDR3s include the opening cysteine and the closing phenylalanine or tryptophan. Fields, in order: V gene, CDR3 protein.

TRBV28 CASSFGTSGPLSYEQYF
TRBV27 CASSFTSGAADTQYF
TRBV28 CASSPGQGPSYEQYF
TRBV9 CASSVAGAGVPDTQYF
TRBV7-9 CASSGDGEQYF
TRBV29-1 CSVSGGHGELFF
TRBV7-9 CASSLGLGTDTQYF
TRBV12-3/TRBV12-4 CASSYTGLATDEQFF
TRBV15 CATSPTGGHSYEQYF
TRBV4-2 CASSPAANTGELFF
TRBV29-1 CSFEAATEAFF
TRBV20-1 CSARLNSLGKYGYTF
TRBV27 CASSPQLDYNEQFF
TRBV20-1 CSAAGTGFDYGYTF
TRBV29-1 CSAESLGTEAFF
TRBV30 CAWSEAHNTEAFF
TRBV27 CASSLSLSIELFF
TRBV19 CASSPWEGAGELFF
TRBV4-2 CASSQVREISYEQYF
TRBV29-1 CSVEGLAGEKFF